This TCR beta chain was profiled in a study of cytomegalovirus exposure and HLA in healthy donors. In the PCR, 60 Vbeta and 13 Jbeta primers were used. Sequencing was performed with immunoSEQ multiplex PCR; in TCRdb, only in-frame clones are kept and a portion is missing. Among roughly 130,000 clones listed, about 80% were seen once. Looked up from germline, CDR1 is ENHRY and CDR2 is SYGVKD. This CDR3 spans 16 amino acids. The V end lost 0 bases, the J end lost 4 bases, and 13 bases lay between the germline ends. The sequenced sample was PBMCs. This TCR was sampled from a man in his forties or fifties in good health and CMV-seronegative. This rearrangement joins TRBV10-3 to TRBJ1-5, with D tentatively TRBD1 (6 bases). The DNA for the CDR3 is TGTGCCATCAGTGAGTCTACTCCCGGACAGAATCAGCCCCAGCATTTT. This codes for CAISESTPGQNQPQHF.